This T cell receptor (beta chain) appears in the sequencing data of a study of beta chain features in type 1 diabetes. The study, taken as a whole, reports: When Type 1 diabetes patients were examined, their TCRB CDR3s proved moderately but significantly shorter in all four CD4+ subsets. There was no resolution here of whether HLA type influences TCRB rearrangement.

Naive, central memory, regulatory and stem cell-like memory cells within the CD4+ compartment were sorted using CD45RO/CCR7/CD25/CD127/CD95/CD27. This clone has only a few counts. Its antigen is undetermined. Reverse transcribing all isolated RNA meant expressed TCRB transcripts were sequenced. The study sequenced naive, central memory and regulatory T cell samples to an average of approximately 3.5 million reads. Only in-frame clones appear in the TCRdb table, and some are missing; sequencing was by immunoSEQ multiplex PCR. Here the sample spans some 150,000 clones, around 10% being singletons. This CDR3 has 16 residues. Trimming stripped 0 bases from V and 1 base from J, with 11 bases between. CDR1 and CDR2 (germline): SEHNR, FQNEAQ (reference sequence).

The chain is built from TRBV7-9 and TRBJ2-3; D may be TRBD1 or TRBD2 (5 bases each). Sequencing was performed on central memory CD4+ T cells from blood. The TCR sequence derives from a man younger than 30 in good health. Here the CDR3 reads CASSLAGAGRTDTQYF. The CDR3 DNA follows: TGTGCCAGCAGCTTAGCCGGGGCGGGCCGCACAGATACGCAGTATTTT.